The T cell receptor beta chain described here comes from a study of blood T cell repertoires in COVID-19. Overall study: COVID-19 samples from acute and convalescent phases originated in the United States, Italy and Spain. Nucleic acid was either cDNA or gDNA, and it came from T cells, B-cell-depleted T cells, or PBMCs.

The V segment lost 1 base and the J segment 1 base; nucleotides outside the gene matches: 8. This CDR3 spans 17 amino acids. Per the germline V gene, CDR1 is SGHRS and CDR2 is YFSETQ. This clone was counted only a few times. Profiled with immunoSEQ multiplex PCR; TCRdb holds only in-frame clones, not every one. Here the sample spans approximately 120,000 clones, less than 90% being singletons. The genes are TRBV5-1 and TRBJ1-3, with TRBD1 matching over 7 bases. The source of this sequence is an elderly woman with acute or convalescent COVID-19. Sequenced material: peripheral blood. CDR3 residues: CASSLWAGQASGNTIYF. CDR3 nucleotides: TGCGCCAGCAGCTTGTGGGCCGGACAGGCTTCTGGAAACACCATATATTTT.